This TCR beta chain comes out of a study of radiation and T cells in renal cell carcinoma. Study-level points and caveats: In blood, top tumor clones expanded by 2 weeks, shrinking by 4. Baseline intratumoral clonotype presence is unknown without pretreatment biopsies.

The CDR3 runs to 14 residues. Trimming at V came to 6 bases and at J to 7 bases, leaving 10 bases not matched to a gene. Germline-derived CDR1 and CDR2 are MNHEY and SVGAGI. With regard to this clone: Its specificity is not known.

The time point denotes: baseline pretreatment blood. Treatment in this sample: 15 Gy SBRT to primary tumor, nephrectomy 4 weeks later. After SBRT, blood was collected at 2 and 4 weeks, plus baseline. This renal cell carcinoma was of the clear cell type. TCRdb keeps only in-frame clones here, not all; method: immunoSEQ multiplex PCR. The sample includes about 95,000 clones, 75% to 90% of them seen just once. The specimen was blood, collected from a patient whose treatment included radiotherapy and nephrectomy. This rearrangement joins TRBV6-5 to TRBJ2-7, with TRBD2 matching 9 bases. The TCR comes from a man in his fifties with renal cell carcinoma. In DNA form, the CDR3 reads TGTGCCAGCAGCCCATACGCGGGAGGGTGGGAGCAGTACTTC. Amino acids: CASSPYAGGWEQYF.